The entry that follows covers one TCR beta chain sequence. In the source study's methods: Estimation of nucleated cell counts relied on the amplification of reference gene primers. Only in-frame clones appear in the TCRdb table, and some are missing; sequencing was by immunoSEQ multiplex PCR. Clone size and the V and J calls come from that table; the DNA yielded D and trimming. The sample records approximately 110,000 clones, about 90% being singletons. Looked up from germline, CDR1 is SGHVS and CDR2 is FQNEAQ. CDR3 length equals 14 residues. The germline V and J ends were trimmed by 5 bases and 0 bases, with 10 bases remaining between them. Seattle participants joined during active infection and were tracked over time. This sample is drawn from a study of blood T cell repertoires in COVID-19. About the study: The study drew acute and convalescent COVID-19 samples from the United States, Italy and Spain. The cDNA or gDNA used as material had been derived from T cells, B-cell-depleted T cells, or PBMCs.

This TCR derives from a man between 45 and 60 years old with COVID-19, enrolled during active disease. The chain combines TRBV7-8 with TRBJ1-1, with D hard to call. Sequences were obtained from peripheral blood. Here the CDR3 DNA reads TGTGCCAGCAGCCCAAAAATCATGAACACTGAAGCTTTCTTT. Protein product: CASSPKIMNTEAFF.